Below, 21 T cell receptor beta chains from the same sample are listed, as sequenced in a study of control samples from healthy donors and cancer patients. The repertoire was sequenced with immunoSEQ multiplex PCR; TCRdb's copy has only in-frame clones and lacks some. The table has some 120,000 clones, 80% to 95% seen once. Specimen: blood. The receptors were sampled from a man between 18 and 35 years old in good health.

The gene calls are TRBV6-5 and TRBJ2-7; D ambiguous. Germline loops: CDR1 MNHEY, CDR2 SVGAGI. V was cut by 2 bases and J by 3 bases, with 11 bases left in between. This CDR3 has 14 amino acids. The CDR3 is CASSYASQDYEQYF. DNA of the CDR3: TGTGCCAGCAGTTACGCCAGCCAGGACTACGAGCAGTACTTC.

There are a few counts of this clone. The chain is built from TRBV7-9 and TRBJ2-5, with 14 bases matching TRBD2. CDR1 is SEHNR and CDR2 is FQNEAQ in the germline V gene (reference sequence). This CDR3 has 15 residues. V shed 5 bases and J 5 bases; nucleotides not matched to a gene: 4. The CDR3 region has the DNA TGTGCCAGCAGCCCCGGACTAGCGGGAGGTGAGACCCAGTACTTC. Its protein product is CASSPGLAGGETQYF.

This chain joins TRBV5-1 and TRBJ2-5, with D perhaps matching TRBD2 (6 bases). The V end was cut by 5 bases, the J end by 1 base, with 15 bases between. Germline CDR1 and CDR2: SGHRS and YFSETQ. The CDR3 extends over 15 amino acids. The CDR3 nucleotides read TGCGCCAGCAGTCGTTTGGCGGGGACCCAAGAGACCCAGTACTTC. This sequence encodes CASSRLAGTQETQYF.

The CDR3 sequence: CASSPSGGFNTEAFF. The CDR3 DNA sequence: TGTGCCAGCAGCCCTAGTGGAGGCTTCAACACTGAAGCTTTCTTT. The chain has TRBV7-9 and TRBJ1-1; the D is unclear. The V end was cut by 5 bases, the J end by 2 bases, with 15 bases between. This CDR3 has 15 amino acids. Germline-derived CDR1 and CDR2 are SEHNR and FQNEAQ (reference sequence). The variable domain in full, completed from reference TRBV7-9 and TRBJ1-1, reads DTGVSQNPRHKITKRGQNVTFRCDPISEHNRLYWYRQTLGQGPEFLTYFQNEAQLEKSRLLSDRFSAERPKGSFSTLEIQRTEQGDSAMYLCASSPSGGFNTEAFFGQGTRLTVV.

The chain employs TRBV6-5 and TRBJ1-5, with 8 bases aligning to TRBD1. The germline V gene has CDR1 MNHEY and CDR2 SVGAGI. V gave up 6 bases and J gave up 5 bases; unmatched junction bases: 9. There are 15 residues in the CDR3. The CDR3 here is CASRGQGGIHQPQHF. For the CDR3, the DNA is TGTGCCAGCAGAGGACAGGGTGGGATTCATCAGCCCCAGCATTTT.

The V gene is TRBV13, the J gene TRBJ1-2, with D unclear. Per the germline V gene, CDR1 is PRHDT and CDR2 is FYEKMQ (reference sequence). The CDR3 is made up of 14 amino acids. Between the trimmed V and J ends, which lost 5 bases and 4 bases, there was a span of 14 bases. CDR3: CASSNQAVIYGYTF. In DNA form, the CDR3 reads TGTGCCAGCAGCAATCAGGCAGTTATCTATGGCTACACCTTC.

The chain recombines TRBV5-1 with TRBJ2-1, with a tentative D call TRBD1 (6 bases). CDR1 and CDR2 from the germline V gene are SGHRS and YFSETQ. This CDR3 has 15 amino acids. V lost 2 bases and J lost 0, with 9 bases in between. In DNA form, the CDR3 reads TGCGCCAGCAGCTTAGCGGACAGCTCCTACAATGAGCAGTTCTTC. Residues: CASSLADSSYNEQFF.

CDR3: CASKPFYGYTF. CDR3 sequence (DNA): TGTGCCAGCAAACCATTCTATGGCTACACCTTC. The J gene is TRBJ1-2, the V gene TRBV6-5; D gene uncertain. Germline loops: CDR1 MNHEY, CDR2 SVGAGI. The ends were cut back, 7 bases at V and 4 bases at J, with 7 bases in the middle. This CDR3 is built from 11 residues.

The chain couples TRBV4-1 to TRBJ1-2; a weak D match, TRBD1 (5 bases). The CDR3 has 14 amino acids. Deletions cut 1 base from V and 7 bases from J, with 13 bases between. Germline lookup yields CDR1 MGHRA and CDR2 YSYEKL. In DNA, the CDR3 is TGCGCCAGCAGCCAAGTTCAGGGAGTGAGTGGCTACACCTTC. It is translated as CASSQVQGVSGYTF.

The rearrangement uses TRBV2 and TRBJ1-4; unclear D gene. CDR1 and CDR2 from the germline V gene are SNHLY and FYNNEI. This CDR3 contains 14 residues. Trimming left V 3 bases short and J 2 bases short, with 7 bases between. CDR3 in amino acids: CASSEWQTNEKLFF. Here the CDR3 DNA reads TGTGCCAGCAGTGAGTGGCAGACTAATGAAAAACTGTTTTTT.

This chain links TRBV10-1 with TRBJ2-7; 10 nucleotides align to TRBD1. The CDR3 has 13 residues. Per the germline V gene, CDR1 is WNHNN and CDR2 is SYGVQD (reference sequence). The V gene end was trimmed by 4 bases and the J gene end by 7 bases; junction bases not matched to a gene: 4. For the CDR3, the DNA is TGCGCCAGCAGTGCCAGGACAGGGGGAGAGCAGTACGTC. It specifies CASSARTGGEQYV.

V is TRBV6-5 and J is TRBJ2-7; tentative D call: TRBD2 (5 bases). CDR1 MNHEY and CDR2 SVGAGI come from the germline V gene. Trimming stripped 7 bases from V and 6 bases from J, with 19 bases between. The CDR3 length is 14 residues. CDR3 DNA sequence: TGTGCCAGCACTGCGACGGGGTCGGTGTCCGAGCAGTACTTC. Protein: CASTATGSVSEQYF.

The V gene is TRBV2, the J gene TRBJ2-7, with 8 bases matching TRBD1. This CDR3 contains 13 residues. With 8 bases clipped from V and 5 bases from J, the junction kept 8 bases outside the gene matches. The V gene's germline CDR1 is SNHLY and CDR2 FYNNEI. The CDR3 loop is CASRGSGGDEQYV. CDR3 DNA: TGTGCCAGCCGGGGGTCAGGGGGCGACGAGCAGTACGTC.

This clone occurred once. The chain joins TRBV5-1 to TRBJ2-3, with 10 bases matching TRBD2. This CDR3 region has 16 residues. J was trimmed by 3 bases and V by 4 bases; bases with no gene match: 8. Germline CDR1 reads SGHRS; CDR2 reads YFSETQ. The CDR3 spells CASSPGASGGTDTQYF. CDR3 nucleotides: TGCGCCAGCAGCCCAGGGGCTAGCGGGGGTACAGATACGCAGTATTTT.

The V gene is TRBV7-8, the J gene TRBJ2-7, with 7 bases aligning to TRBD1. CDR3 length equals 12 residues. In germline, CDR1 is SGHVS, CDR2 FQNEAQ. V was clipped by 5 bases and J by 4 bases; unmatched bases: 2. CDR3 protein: CASSPTGYEQYV. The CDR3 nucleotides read TGTGCCAGCAGCCCGACAGGGTACGAGCAGTACGTC.

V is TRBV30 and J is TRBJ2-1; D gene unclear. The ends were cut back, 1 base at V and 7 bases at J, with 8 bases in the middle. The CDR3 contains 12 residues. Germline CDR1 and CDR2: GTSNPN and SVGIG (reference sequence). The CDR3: CAWSGLSNEQFF. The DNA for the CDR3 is TGTGCCTGGAGTGGCCTTTCAAATGAGCAGTTCTTC.

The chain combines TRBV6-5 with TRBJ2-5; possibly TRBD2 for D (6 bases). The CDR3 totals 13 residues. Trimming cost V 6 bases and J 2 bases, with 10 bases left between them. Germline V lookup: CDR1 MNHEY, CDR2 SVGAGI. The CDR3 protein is CASRRGIQETQYF. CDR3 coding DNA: TGTGCCAGCAGGCGGGGAATACAAGAGACCCAGTACTTC.

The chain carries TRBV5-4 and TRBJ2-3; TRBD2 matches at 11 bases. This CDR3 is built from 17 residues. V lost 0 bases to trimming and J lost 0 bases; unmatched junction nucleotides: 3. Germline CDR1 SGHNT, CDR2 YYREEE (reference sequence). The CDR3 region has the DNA TGTGCCAGCAGCTTGGGTAGCGGGGGGGCTAGCACAGATACGCAGTATTTT. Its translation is CASSLGSGGASTDTQYF.

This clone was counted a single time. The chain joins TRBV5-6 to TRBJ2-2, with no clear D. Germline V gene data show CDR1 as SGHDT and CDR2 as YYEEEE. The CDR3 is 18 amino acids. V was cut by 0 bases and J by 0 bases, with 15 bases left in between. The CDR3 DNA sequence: TGTGCCAGCAGCTTGGACGTGGGCGGTCTATCGAACACCGGGGAGCTGTTTTTT. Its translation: CASSLDVGGLSNTGELFF. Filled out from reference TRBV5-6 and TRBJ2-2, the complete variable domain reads DAGVTQSPTHLIKTRGQQVTLRCSPKSGHDTVSWYQQALGQGPQFIFQYYEEEERQRGNFPDRFSGHQFPNYSSELNVNALLLGDSALYLCASSLDVGGLSNTGELFFGEGSRLTVL.

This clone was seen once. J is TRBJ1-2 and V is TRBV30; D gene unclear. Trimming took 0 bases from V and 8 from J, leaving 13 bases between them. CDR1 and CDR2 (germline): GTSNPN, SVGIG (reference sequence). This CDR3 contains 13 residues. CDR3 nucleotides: TGTGCCTGGAGTGTACGAGACCCAGGCGGCTACACCTTC. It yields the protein CAWSVRDPGGYTF.

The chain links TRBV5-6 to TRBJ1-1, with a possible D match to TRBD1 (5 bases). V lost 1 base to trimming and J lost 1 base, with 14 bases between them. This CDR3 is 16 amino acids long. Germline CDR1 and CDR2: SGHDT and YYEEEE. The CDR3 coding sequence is TGTGCCAGCAGCTTGAAACGCGGGGCCCAGAACACTGAAGCTTTCTTT. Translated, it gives CASSLKRGAQNTEAFF.